The sequence of this T cell receptor beta chain was determined in a study of PD-L1 blockade in urothelial cancer. At the level of the study: From about 2014, patients received atezolizumab, given as 1,200 mg intravenously every 3 weeks.

Synthetic spike-ins, TCR analog templates, were added into each PCR. Measured with immunoSEQ multiplex PCR; TCRdb has only the in-frame clones, and not every one. The sample shows 45,000 or so clones, approximately 78% of them seen only once. Germline CDR1 and CDR2: GTSNPN and SVGIG (reference sequence). The CDR3 consists of 13 residues. J gave up 3 bases and V 5 bases, and 6 bases lay outside the gene matches. Described time point: pretreatment peripheral blood. Every patient provided from 1 to 8 samples, collected pretreatment and on-treatment. Specimen: PBMCs, collected around atezolizumab (anti-PD-L1) treatment. This chain links TRBV30 with TRBJ1-2; 7 nucleotides align to TRBD1. The clonotype comes from a man aged 45 to 65 with urothelial cancer. This chain's CDR3 is CAWYSQGDYGYTF. The CDR3 DNA sequence: TGTGCCTGGTACTCCCAGGGGGACTATGGCTACACCTTC.